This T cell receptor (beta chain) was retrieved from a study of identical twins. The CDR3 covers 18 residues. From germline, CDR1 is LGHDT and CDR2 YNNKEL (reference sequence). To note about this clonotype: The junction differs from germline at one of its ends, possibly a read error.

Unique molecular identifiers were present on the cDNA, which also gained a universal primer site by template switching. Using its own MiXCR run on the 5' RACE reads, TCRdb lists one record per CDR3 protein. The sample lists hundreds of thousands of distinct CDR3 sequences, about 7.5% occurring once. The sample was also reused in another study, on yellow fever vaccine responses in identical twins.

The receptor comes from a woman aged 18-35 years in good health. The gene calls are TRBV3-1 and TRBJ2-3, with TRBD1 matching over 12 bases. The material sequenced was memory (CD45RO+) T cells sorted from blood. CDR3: CATSYGAGTGGRTDTQYF. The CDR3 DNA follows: TGTGCCACCAGCTATGGAGCCGGGACAGGGGGCCGCACAGATACGCAGTATTTT.